This T cell receptor beta chain was retrieved from a study of blood T cells in healthy people across ages. Study-wide results and caveats: Naive CD4+ cell counts and diversity both ran higher in long-lived than in aged donors. Higher naive T cell percentage went strongly together with higher TCR beta diversity.

A second roughly 6 to 11 cycle PCR used barcoded and J-beta primers. TCRdb ran MiXCR on the 5' RACE reads and lists one entry per CDR3 protein. The sample contains fewer than 1,200,000 distinct CDR3 sequences, 20% to 25% of which appear only once. As to this clonotype: Antigen: not known.

These data also formed part of another study, on T cells of mothers and their children. As that study records: It was found that thymic selection shapes TCR recombination output similarly in related and unrelated pairs. Nobody spotted any persistent microchimeric T cell clones.

This TCR came from a girl aged 2-10 years in good health. Sequencing used blood.

The CDR3 protein is CSASEQLGETQYF. CDR3 coding DNA: TGCAGTGCTTCCGAGCAGCTAGGGGAGACCCAGTACTTC. The chain recombines TRBV20-1 with TRBJ2-5, with D unresolved. Germline lookup yields CDR1 DFQATT and CDR2 SNEGSKA (reference sequence). V was shortened by 5 bases and J by 5 bases, with 15 bases between the two germline ends. The CDR3 loop spans 13 amino acids.